This T cell receptor beta chain comes out of a study of blood T cells in healthy people across ages. The use of a sample-barcoded 5' primer and a J-beta primer mix characterized a second PCR of roughly 6 to 11 cycles. A single record per CDR3 protein comes from TCRdb applying MiXCR to the 5' RACE reads. The table lists around 1,800,000 distinct CDR3 sequences, more than 35% of them singletons. Trimming shortened V by 0 bases and J by 5 bases, and 14 bases separated the two germline ends. Per the germline V gene, CDR1 is SGDLS and CDR2 is YYNGEE. The CDR3 is 15 residues long. The specimen was blood. The rearrangement uses TRBV9 and TRBJ1-2; perhaps TRBD1 as D (6 bases). This TCR was recovered from a human donor in good health. DNA of the CDR3: TGTGCCAGCAGCGTAGACAGGGCACCAGTTTATGGCTACACCTTC. Its protein is CASSVDRAPVYGYTF.